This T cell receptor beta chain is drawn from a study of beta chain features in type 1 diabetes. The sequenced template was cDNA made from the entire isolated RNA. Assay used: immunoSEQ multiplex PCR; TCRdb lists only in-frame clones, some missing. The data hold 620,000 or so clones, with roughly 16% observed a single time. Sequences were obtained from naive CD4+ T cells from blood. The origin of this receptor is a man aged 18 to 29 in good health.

The CDR3 nucleotides are TGTGCCAGCAGCTTACCTAGCGGGAGAGTCATGGATGAGCAGTTCTTC. This sequence encodes CASSLPSGRVMDEQFF. The chain has TRBV7-9 and TRBJ2-1, with 10 bases identical to TRBD2. The V gene's germline CDR1 is SEHNR and CDR2 FQNEAQ (reference sequence). The CDR3 extends over 16 amino acids. Trimming removed 2 bases from V and 8 bases from J; junction bases left unmatched: 9.